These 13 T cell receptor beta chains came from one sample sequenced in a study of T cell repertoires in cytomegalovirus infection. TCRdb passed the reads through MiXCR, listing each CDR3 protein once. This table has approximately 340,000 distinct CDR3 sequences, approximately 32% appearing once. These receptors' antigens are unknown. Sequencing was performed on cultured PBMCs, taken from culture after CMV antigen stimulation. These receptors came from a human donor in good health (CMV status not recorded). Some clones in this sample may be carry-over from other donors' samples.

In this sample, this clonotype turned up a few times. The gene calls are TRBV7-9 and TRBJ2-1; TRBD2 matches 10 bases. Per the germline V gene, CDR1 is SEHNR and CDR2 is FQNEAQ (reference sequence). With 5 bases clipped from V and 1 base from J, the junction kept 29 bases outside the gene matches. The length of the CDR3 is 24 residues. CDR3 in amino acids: CASSTKKGRLAGVSGHRSYNEQFF. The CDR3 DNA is TGTGCCAGCAGCACCAAAAAGGGGCGGCTAGCGGGAGTCTCGGGCCATAGGTCCTACAATGAGCAGTTCTTC.

CDR3 sequence: CASSSPLGAKNIQYF. CDR3 coding DNA: TGTGCCAGCAGCTCCCCCCTGGGGGCCAAAAACATTCAGTACTTC. This sequence joins TRBV7-2 and TRBJ2-4; D gene ambiguous. Trimming pared 4 bases from V and 1 base from J, leaving 11 bases between. The CDR3 runs 15 residues. Germline CDR1 SGHTA, CDR2 FQGNSA.

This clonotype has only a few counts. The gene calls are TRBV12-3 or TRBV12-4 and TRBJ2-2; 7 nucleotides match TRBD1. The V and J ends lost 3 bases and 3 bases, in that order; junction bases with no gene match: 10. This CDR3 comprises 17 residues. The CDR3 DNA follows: TGTGCCAGCAGTTTGTTTGTAAAGGGGGCCGACACCGGGGAGCTGTTTTTT. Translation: CASSLFVKGADTGELFF.

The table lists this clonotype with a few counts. This CDR3 is CASSEAVGSRADTQYF. For the CDR3, the DNA is TGTGCCAGCAGTGAAGCTGTCGGGAGTAGGGCAGATACGCAGTATTTT. This rearrangement joins TRBV6-1 to TRBJ2-3, with D possibly matching TRBD2 (6 bases). The CDR3 runs 16 residues. CDR1 and CDR2 from the germline V gene are MNHNS and SASEGT. Trimming removed 0 bases from V and 4 bases from J, with 14 bases in between.

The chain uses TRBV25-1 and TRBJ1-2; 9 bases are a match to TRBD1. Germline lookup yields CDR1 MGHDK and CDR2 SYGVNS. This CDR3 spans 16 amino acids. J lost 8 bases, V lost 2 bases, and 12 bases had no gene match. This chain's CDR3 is CASSEGGQGTGKGYTF. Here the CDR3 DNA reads TGTGCCAGCAGTGAAGGGGGACAGGGTACAGGAAAAGGCTACACCTTC.

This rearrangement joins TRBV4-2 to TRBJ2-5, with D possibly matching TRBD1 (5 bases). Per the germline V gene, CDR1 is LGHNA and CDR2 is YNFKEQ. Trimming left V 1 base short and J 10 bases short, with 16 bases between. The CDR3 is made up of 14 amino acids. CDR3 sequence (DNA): TGTGCCAGCAGCCAAGCGGACCAGAAAGGGGACCAGTACTTC. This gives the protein CASSQADQKGDQYF.

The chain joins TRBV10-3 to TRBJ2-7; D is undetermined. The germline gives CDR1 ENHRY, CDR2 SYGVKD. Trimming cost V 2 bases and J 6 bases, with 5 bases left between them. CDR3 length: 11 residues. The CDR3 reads CAISEDSEQYF. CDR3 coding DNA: TGTGCCATCAGTGAGGACTCCGAGCAGTACTTC.

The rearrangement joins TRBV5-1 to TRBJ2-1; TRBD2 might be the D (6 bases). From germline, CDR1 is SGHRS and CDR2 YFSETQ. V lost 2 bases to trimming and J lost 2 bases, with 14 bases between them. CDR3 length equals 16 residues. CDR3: CASSLGPRTTYNEQFF. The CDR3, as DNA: TGCGCCAGCAGCTTAGGCCCCAGGACTACCTACAATGAGCAGTTCTTC.

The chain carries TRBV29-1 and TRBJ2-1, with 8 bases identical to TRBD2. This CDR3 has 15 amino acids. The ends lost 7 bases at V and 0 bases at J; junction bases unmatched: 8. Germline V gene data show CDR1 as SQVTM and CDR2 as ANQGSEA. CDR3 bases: TGCAGCGCGTGGGGACTAGTGAGCTCCTACAATGAGCAGTTCTTC. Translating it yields CSAWGLVSSYNEQFF.

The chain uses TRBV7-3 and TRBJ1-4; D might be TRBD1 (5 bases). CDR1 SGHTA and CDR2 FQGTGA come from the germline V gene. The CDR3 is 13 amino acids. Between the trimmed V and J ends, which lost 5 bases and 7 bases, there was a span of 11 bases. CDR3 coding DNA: TGTGCCAGCAGCAGAGGGGAGGGTGAAAAACTGTTTTTT. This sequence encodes CASSRGEGEKLFF.

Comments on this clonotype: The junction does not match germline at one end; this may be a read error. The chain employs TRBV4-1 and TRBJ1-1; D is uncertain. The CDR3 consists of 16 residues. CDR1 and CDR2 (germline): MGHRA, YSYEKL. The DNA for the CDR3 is TGTGCCAGCAGCCAAGATGGAGGCAGGCTGAACACTGAAGCTTTCTTT. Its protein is CASSQDGGRLNTEAFF.

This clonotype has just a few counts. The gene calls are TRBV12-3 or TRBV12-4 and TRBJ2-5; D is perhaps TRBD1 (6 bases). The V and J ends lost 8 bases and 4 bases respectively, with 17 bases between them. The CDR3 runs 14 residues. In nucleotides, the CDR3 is TGTGCCAGCTCGCGCCGGAGACAGGTAGAGACCCAGTACTTC. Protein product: CASSRRRQVETQYF.

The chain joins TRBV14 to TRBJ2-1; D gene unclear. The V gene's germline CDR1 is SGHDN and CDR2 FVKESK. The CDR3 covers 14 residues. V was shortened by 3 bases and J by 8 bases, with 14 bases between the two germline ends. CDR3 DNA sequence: TGTGCCAGCAGCCAGGTAAAGGACGGCCATGAGCAGTTCTTC. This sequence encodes CASSQVKDGHEQFF. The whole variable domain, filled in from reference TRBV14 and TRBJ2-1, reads EAGVTQFPSHSVIEKGQTVTLRCDPISGHDNLYWYRRVMGKEIKFLLHFVKESKQDESGMPNNRFLAERTGGTYSTLKVQPAELEDSGVYFCASSQVKDGHEQFFGPGTRLTVL.